This T cell receptor beta chain was sequenced during a study of blood T cell repertoires in COVID-19. The repertoire was sequenced with immunoSEQ multiplex PCR; TCRdb's copy has only in-frame clones and lacks some. The sample has approximately 40,000 clones; about 86% are singletons. The CDR3 sequence is 13 residues long. V lost 8 bases and J lost 6, with 15 bases in between. The germline V gene has CDR1 WSHSY and CDR2 SAAADI. This clonotype was sampled from a human donor in a cohort sampled during active COVID-19. The sequenced material came from peripheral blood. The chain links TRBV10-2 to TRBJ2-3; tentative D call: TRBD1 (7 bases). The CDR3 nucleotides read TGCGCCAGCGCGGGACAGTCGCTCGATACGCAGTATTTT. Its translation is CASAGQSLDTQYF.